These T cell receptor beta chains were read from a single sample in a study of beta chain features in type 1 diabetes. Data came from immunoSEQ multiplex PCR; TCRdb stores just in-frame clones and leaves some out. The data contain some 350,000 clones, approximately 13% of them seen just once; the ten biggest clones take up 0.013% to 0.015%. Sequenced sample: naive CD4+ T cells from blood. These receptors all stem from a woman between 18 and 30 years old with type 1 diabetes. Both conserved end residues are part of each CDR3. Fields, in order: clone size, J gene, D gene, V gene, CDR3 DNA, CDR3 protein. A D gene is named only where the DNA matches it firmly. Not all rows give a size; the values are once, few, many and, for expanded clones, a class.

clone size: few; J gene: TRBJ1-3; D gene: NA; V gene: TRBV2; CDR3 DNA: TGTGCCAGCAGCCAGGGTTCTGGAAACACCATATATTTT; CDR3 protein: CASSQGSGNTIYF
clone size: NA; J gene: TRBJ1-1; D gene: NA; V gene: TRBV18; CDR3 DNA: TGTGCCAGCTCCTTTGGACACGAACAAGGAGCTTTCTTT; CDR3 protein: CASSFGHEQGAFF
clone size: NA; J gene: TRBJ2-7; D gene: TRBD1; V gene: TRBV9; CDR3 DNA: TGTGCCAGCAGCGTAGGGGGGACAGGGTGGAACTACGAGCAGTACTTC; CDR3 protein: CASSVGGTGWNYEQYF
clone size: NA; J gene: TRBJ2-7; D gene: TRBD1; V gene: TRBV11-2; CDR3 DNA: TGTGCCAGCAGCCAGACAGGGTCCTACGAGCAGTACTTC; CDR3 protein: CASSQTGSYEQYF
clone size: few; J gene: TRBJ2-7; D gene: NA; V gene: TRBV5-1; CDR3 DNA: TGCGCCAGCAGCTTGGAGGCAGGGAGGAATTACGAGCAGTACTTC; CDR3 protein: CASSLEAGRNYEQYF
clone size: few; J gene: TRBJ2-6; D gene: TRBD1; V gene: TRBV11-2; CDR3 DNA: TGTGCCAGCAGCTTAGGAAGGGGGCGCTGGGCCAACGTCCTGACTTTC; CDR3 protein: CASSLGRGRWANVLTF
clone size: few; J gene: TRBJ2-2; D gene: TRBD2; V gene: TRBV9; CDR3 DNA: TGTGCCAGCAGCGCCAGCGGGAGGGCGAACACCGGGGAGCTGTTTTTT; CDR3 protein: CASSASGRANTGELFF
clone size: few; J gene: TRBJ2-7; D gene: TRBD2; V gene: TRBV4-2; CDR3 DNA: TGTGCCAGCAGCCAAGATTTTGGGTTAGCGGGAGCTCGGGAGCAGTACTTC; CDR3 protein: CASSQDFGLAGAREQYF
clone size: few; J gene: TRBJ1-1; D gene: TRBD1; V gene: TRBV6-5; CDR3 DNA: TGTGCCAGCAGTTACCACGACAGGGGTTGGAACACTGAAGCTTTCTTT; CDR3 protein: CASSYHDRGWNTEAFF
clone size: few; J gene: TRBJ1-4; D gene: NA; V gene: TRBV15; CDR3 DNA: TGTGCCACCAGCAGAGCGAGCCAAGAGGGAGGTAATGAAAAACTGTTTTTT; CDR3 protein: CATSRASQEGGNEKLFF
clone size: few; J gene: TRBJ2-3; D gene: NA; V gene: TRBV6-5; CDR3 DNA: TGTGCCAGCAGGCACCTGGCCCAGGGCACAGATACGCAGTATTTT; CDR3 protein: CASRHLAQGTDTQYF
clone size: few; J gene: TRBJ2-7; D gene: TRBD1; V gene: TRBV20-1; CDR3 DNA: TGCAGTGGCAGGGGGTTCTACGAGCAGTACTTC; CDR3 protein: CSGRGFYEQYF
clone size: few; J gene: TRBJ1-5; D gene: NA; V gene: TRBV5-1; CDR3 DNA: TGCGCCAGCAGCCAAGGGGGTAGCAATCAGCCCCAGCATTTT; CDR3 protein: CASSQGGSNQPQHF
clone size: NA; J gene: TRBJ2-1; D gene: TRBD1; V gene: TRBV29-1; CDR3 DNA: TGCAGCGTTGACGGGACAGGGCACAATGAGCAGTTCTTC; CDR3 protein: CSVDGTGHNEQFF
clone size: few; J gene: TRBJ2-7; D gene: NA; V gene: TRBV7-2; CDR3 DNA: TGTGCCAGCAGCTTAGTCGGGACACCCTACGAGCAGTACTTC; CDR3 protein: CASSLVGTPYEQYF
clone size: few; J gene: TRBJ2-4; D gene: NA; V gene: TRBV5-4; CDR3 DNA: TGTGCCAGCAGCTTGGCGGTGGGGGCAGGGGTACACATTCAGTACTTC; CDR3 protein: CASSLAVGAGVHIQYF
clone size: few; J gene: TRBJ2-1; D gene: TRBD2; V gene: TRBV9; CDR3 DNA: TGTGCCAGCAGCCCCATTGGGAGCGGGAGATCCAATGAGCAGTTCTTC; CDR3 protein: CASSPIGSGRSNEQFF
clone size: NA; J gene: TRBJ1-1; D gene: NA; V gene: TRBV30; CDR3 DNA: TGTGCCTGGCTGGGCCAAGCTAACACTGAAGCTTTCTTT; CDR3 protein: CAWLGQANTEAFF
clone size: NA; J gene: TRBJ2-3; D gene: NA; V gene: TRBV21-1; CDR3 DNA: TGTGCCAGCAGCGCTAAGACCCTAGCGGGACACTCCAGCACAGATACGCAGTATTTT; CDR3 protein: CASSAKTLAGHSSTDTQYF
clone size: few; J gene: TRBJ2-7; D gene: TRBD2; V gene: TRBV30; CDR3 DNA: TGTGCCTGGGGGAGGGCCTACGAGCAGTACTTC; CDR3 protein: CAWGRAYEQYF
clone size: NA; J gene: TRBJ2-1; D gene: NA; V gene: TRBV30; CDR3 DNA: TGTACCTTAGGAAGGGAGTGGAGCAATGAGCAGTTCTTC; CDR3 protein: CTLGREWSNEQFF
clone size: few; J gene: TRBJ2-7; D gene: NA; V gene: TRBV29-1; CDR3 DNA: TGCAGCGGCGGTAGCCCCTACGAGCAGTACTTC; CDR3 protein: CSGGSPYEQYF
clone size: NA; J gene: TRBJ2-7; D gene: NA; V gene: TRBV5-4; CDR3 DNA: TGTGCCAGCAGCCCTGCCCAGGGACTCGCGATCTTC; CDR3 protein: CASSPAQGLAIF
clone size: few; J gene: TRBJ1-5; D gene: NA; V gene: TRBV28; CDR3 DNA: TGTGCCAGCAGTTTATCCGGGAGCCAGCCCCAGCATTTT; CDR3 protein: CASSLSGSQPQHF
clone size: few; J gene: TRBJ2-7; D gene: NA; V gene: TRBV11-2; CDR3 DNA: TGTGCCAGCAGGACCCAGGGCGCTTACGAGCAGTACTTC; CDR3 protein: CASRTQGAYEQYF
clone size: NA; J gene: TRBJ2-7; D gene: TRBD1; V gene: TRBV18; CDR3 DNA: TGTGCCAGCTCGCGGGACAGGTACGAGCAGTACTTC; CDR3 protein: CASSRDRYEQYF
clone size: NA; J gene: TRBJ1-2; D gene: TRBD1; V gene: TRBV18; CDR3 DNA: TGTGCCAGCTCACCCCCGGGACAGGGGGAAAATGGCTACACCTTC; CDR3 protein: CASSPPGQGENGYTF
clone size: NA; J gene: TRBJ1-2; D gene: TRBD1; V gene: TRBV6-5; CDR3 DNA: TGTGCCAGCAGTTACTCGGGGACAGGGCATGGCTACACCTTC; CDR3 protein: CASSYSGTGHGYTF
clone size: NA; J gene: TRBJ2-2; D gene: NA; V gene: TRBV5-1; CDR3 DNA: TGCGCCAGCAGCTCAAACACCGGGGAGCTGTTTTTT; CDR3 protein: CASSSNTGELFF
clone size: NA; J gene: TRBJ1-1; D gene: NA; V gene: TRBV30; CDR3 DNA: TGTGCCTGGAGTGTACTGTTAACTGGAGCTTTCTTT; CDR3 protein: CAWSVLLTGAFF
clone size: few; J gene: TRBJ1-2; D gene: NA; V gene: TRBV19; CDR3 DNA: TGTGCCAGTAGTATCTCCGGGGGGAACTATGGCTACACCTTC; CDR3 protein: CASSISGGNYGYTF
clone size: few; J gene: TRBJ1-2; D gene: NA; V gene: TRBV7-9; CDR3 DNA: TGTGCCAGCAGCTTATCAACGTCAGGGGATGGCTACACCTTC; CDR3 protein: CASSLSTSGDGYTF
clone size: NA; J gene: TRBJ2-3; D gene: NA; V gene: TRBV5-4; CDR3 DNA: TGTGCCAGCAGCCCCGGGAGCACAGATACGCAGTATTTT; CDR3 protein: CASSPGSTDTQYF
clone size: NA; J gene: TRBJ2-2; D gene: NA; V gene: TRBV5-6; CDR3 DNA: TGTGCCAGCAGCCGGTTCGGGGAGCTGTTTTTT; CDR3 protein: CASSRFGELFF
clone size: NA; J gene: TRBJ2-5; D gene: NA; V gene: TRBV5-1; CDR3 DNA: TGCGCCAGCAGCTTGGGGTTGGTGGCCAGGCAAGAGACCCAGTACTTC; CDR3 protein: CASSLGLVARQETQYF
clone size: few; J gene: TRBJ2-1; D gene: TRBD2; V gene: TRBV19; CDR3 DNA: TGTGCCAGTAGTATTGGGCTAGCGGGGTTCAATGAGCAGTTCTTC; CDR3 protein: CASSIGLAGFNEQFF
clone size: few; J gene: TRBJ1-2; D gene: TRBD1; V gene: TRBV11-2; CDR3 DNA: TGTGCCAGCAGCTTAGCCGGGACAGGGGGGGCCTATGGCTACACCTTC; CDR3 protein: CASSLAGTGGAYGYTF
clone size: NA; J gene: TRBJ1-5; D gene: NA; V gene: TRBV18; CDR3 DNA: TGTGCCAGCTCACCAGCGGCAGGGGACAATCAGCCCCAGCATTTT; CDR3 protein: CASSPAAGDNQPQHF
clone size: few; J gene: TRBJ2-3; D gene: NA; V gene: TRBV7-2; CDR3 DNA: TGTGCCAGCAGCGTACCAGGGGTCGGCACAGATACGCAGTATTTT; CDR3 protein: CASSVPGVGTDTQYF
clone size: NA; J gene: TRBJ2-5; D gene: NA; V gene: TRBV7-2; CDR3 DNA: TGTGCCAGCAGTCCCCCGGGTGAGACCCAGTACTTC; CDR3 protein: CASSPPGETQYF
clone size: NA; J gene: TRBJ2-4; D gene: TRBD1; V gene: TRBV5-4; CDR3 DNA: TGTGCCAGCAGCTTCAACAGGGGGTCCATTCAGTACTTC; CDR3 protein: CASSFNRGSIQYF
clone size: NA; J gene: TRBJ2-7; D gene: TRBD2; V gene: TRBV28; CDR3 DNA: TGTGCCAGCAGCCCCCCTGGCGGGAGCGGGTACGAGCAGTACTTC; CDR3 protein: CASSPPGGSGYEQYF
clone size: NA; J gene: TRBJ2-1; D gene: NA; V gene: TRBV18; CDR3 DNA: TGTGCCACAACTCGACAGGAGCTCTTTCGGGACAATGAGCAGTTCTTC; CDR3 protein: CATTRQELFRDNEQFF
clone size: NA; J gene: TRBJ2-1; D gene: NA; V gene: TRBV7-2; CDR3 DNA: TGTGCCAGCAGCTCGCAGGCCAATGAGCAGTTCTTC; CDR3 protein: CASSSQANEQFF
clone size: NA; J gene: TRBJ1-2; D gene: NA; V gene: TRBV5-6; CDR3 DNA: TGTGCCAGCAGCTTGCTGAGGGCTCTAAGCTATGGCTACACCTTC; CDR3 protein: CASSLLRALSYGYTF
clone size: NA; J gene: TRBJ2-3; D gene: TRBD1; V gene: TRBV27; CDR3 DNA: TGTGCCAGCAGTTTGGACAGGGTGGATACGCAGTATTTT; CDR3 protein: CASSLDRVDTQYF
clone size: few; J gene: TRBJ2-5; D gene: TRBD1; V gene: TRBV6-4; CDR3 DNA: TGTGCCAGCAGCTGTTGGACAGGGGCGGGGACCCAGTACTTC; CDR3 protein: CASSCWTGAGTQYF
clone size: few; J gene: TRBJ2-3; D gene: TRBD1; V gene: TRBV30; CDR3 DNA: TGTGCCTGGATGACCGGGACAGGGGGATTTGGGGCGCAGTATTTT; CDR3 protein: CAWMTGTGGFGAQYF
clone size: few; J gene: TRBJ2-7; D gene: TRBD1; V gene: TRBV4-1; CDR3 DNA: TGCGCCAGCAGCCAAGACGGGGTTGGCTGGGACAGCTCCTACGAGCAGTACTTC; CDR3 protein: CASSQDGVGWDSSYEQYF